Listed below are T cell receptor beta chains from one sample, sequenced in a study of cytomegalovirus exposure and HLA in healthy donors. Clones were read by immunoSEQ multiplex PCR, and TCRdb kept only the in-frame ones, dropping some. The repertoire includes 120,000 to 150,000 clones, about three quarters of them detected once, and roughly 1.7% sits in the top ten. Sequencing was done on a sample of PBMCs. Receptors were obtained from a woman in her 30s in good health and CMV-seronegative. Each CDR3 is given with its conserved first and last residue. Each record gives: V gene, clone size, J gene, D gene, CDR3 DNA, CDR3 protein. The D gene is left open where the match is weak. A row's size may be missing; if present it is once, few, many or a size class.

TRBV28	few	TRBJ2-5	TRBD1	TGTGCCAGCAGTCCGAGCGGACAATCCAGGGGGCGGGAGACCCAGTACTTC	CASSPSGQSRGRETQYF
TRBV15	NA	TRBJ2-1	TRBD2	TGTGCCACCAGCATGTGGGCGGGAGGGCGGGGTGAGCAGTTCTTC	CATSMWAGGRGEQFF
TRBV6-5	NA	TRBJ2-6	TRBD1	TGTGCCAGCAGTTACGTCGACAGGGCTGGGGCCAACGTCCTGACTTTC	CASSYVDRAGANVLTF
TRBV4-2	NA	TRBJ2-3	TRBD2	TGTGCCAGCAGCCAGAAACCATTAGCGGGAGTAGGCACAGATACGCAGTATTTT	CASSQKPLAGVGTDTQYF
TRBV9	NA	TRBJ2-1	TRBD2	TGTGCCAGCAGCGCCAGCGGGAGGGCCTACAATGAGCAGTTCTTC	CASSASGRAYNEQFF
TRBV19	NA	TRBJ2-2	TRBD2	TGTGCCAGTAGGGGACTAGCGGGAGCCGGGGAGCTGTTTTTT	CASRGLAGAGELFF
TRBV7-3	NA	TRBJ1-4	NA	TGTGCCAGCAGCTCCCCCAGGGTGGGAGAAAAACTGTTTTTT	CASSSPRVGEKLFF
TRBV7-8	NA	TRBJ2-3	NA	TGTGCCAGCAGCTTAGAAGAGGCTTCATATACGCAGTATTTT	CASSLEEASYTQYF
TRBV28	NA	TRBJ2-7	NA	TGTGCCAGCTCCTCTCCCGGGAACTCCTACGAGCAGTACTTC	CASSSPGNSYEQYF
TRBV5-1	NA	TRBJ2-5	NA	TGCGCCAGCAGCTTGCTAGGGGAACAAGAGACCCAGTACTTC	CASSLLGEQETQYF
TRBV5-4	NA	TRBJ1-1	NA	TGTGCCAGCAGCCCAGGACAGAACACTGAAGCTTTCTTT	CASSPGQNTEAFF
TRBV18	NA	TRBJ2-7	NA	TGTGCCAGCTCACCACCGAGCAGGGGCATGGGCTACGAGCAGTACTTC	CASSPPSRGMGYEQYF
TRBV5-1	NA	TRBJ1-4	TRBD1	TGCGCCAGCAGCTTGGTCGGGACAGGGGAAAAACTGTTTTTT	CASSLVGTGEKLFF
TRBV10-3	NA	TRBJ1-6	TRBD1	TGTGCCATCGGGACCGGGACAGAACGTTCACCCCTCCACTTT	CAIGTGTERSPLHF
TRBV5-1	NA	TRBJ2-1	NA	TGCGCCAGCAGCTCCGGACAGCCCTACAATGAGCAGTTCTTC	CASSSGQPYNEQFF
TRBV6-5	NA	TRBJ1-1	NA	TGTGCCAGCTCACCGGGGGGGGGCACTGAAGCTTTCTTT	CASSPGGGTEAFF
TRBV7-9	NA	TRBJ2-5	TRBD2	TGTGCCAGCAGCCAGGGGACTAGCGGGGGAGAGACCCAGTACTTC	CASSQGTSGGETQYF